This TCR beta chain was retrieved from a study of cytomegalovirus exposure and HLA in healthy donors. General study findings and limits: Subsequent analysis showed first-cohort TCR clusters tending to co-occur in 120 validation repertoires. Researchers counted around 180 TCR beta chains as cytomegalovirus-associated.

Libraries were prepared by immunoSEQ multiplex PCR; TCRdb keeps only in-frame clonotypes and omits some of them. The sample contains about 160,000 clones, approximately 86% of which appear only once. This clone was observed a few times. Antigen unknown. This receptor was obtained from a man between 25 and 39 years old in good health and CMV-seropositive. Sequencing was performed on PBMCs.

The CDR3, as DNA: TGTGCCAGCTCACCAAGCCACCTTAACTATGGCTACACCTTC. Its translation is CASSPSHLNYGYTF. This rearrangement joins TRBV18 to TRBJ1-2; D unresolved. This CDR3 contains 14 residues. The germline gives CDR1 KGHSH, CDR2 LQKENI. V gave up 2 bases and J gave up 1 base, with 8 bases separating them.